This TCR beta chain was sequenced in a study of blood T cells in healthy people across ages. Regarding the study as a whole: The study lacked donor CMV status, which possibly confounded expanded clonotype changes. The diversity estimates, figures obtained from one million T cells, were considered underestimates.

Together with a sample-barcoded 5' primer, a J-beta primer mix was included in a second PCR lasting about 7 to 12 cycles. From the 5' RACE reads, TCRdb called clonotypes with MiXCR, one entry per CDR3 protein. The profile shows around 780,000 distinct CDR3 sequences, roughly three fifths of them singletons. The donors, healthy Caucasians from Russia, were aged roughly 6 to 100. No fewer than 6 micrograms of total RNA were isolated from every sample. The V gene's germline CDR1 is SGHRS and CDR2 YFSETQ. V was clipped by 3 bases and J by 3 bases; unmatched bases: 8. CDR3 length equals 16 residues. As concerns this clonotype: As yet, its antigen is unknown.

The V gene is TRBV5-1, the J gene TRBJ2-3; TRBD2 matches at 9 bases. The receptor was isolated from a man aged 40-50 years in good health. Sequencing was done on a sample of blood. CDR3 sequence: CASSSPSGRLTDTQYF. The CDR3 DNA reads as TGCGCCAGCAGCTCTCCGAGCGGGAGGTTAACAGATACGCAGTATTTT. Supplemented by reference TRBV5-1 and TRBJ2-3, the full variable domain reads KAGVTQTPRYLIKTRGQQVTLSCSPISGHRSVSWYQQTPGQGLQFLFEYFSETQRNKGNFPGRFSGRQFSNSRSEMNVSTLELGDSALYLCASSSPSGRLTDTQYFGPGTRLTVL.